The 28 T cell receptor beta chains in this list originate from one sample, sequenced in a study of T cells after yellow fever vaccination. TCRdb redid the calling of the 5' RACE reads with MiXCR, one entry per CDR3 protein. This table holds more than 450,000 distinct CDR3 sequences, about a fifth found once. This specimen was PBMCs, taken around 3 weeks after the first yellow fever vaccination. These TCRs come from a man in his late teens or twenties who received the YFV17D yellow fever vaccine.

This clonotype was counted only a few times. This rearrangement joins TRBV12-3 or TRBV12-4 to TRBJ1-2; D is ambiguous. The CDR3 totals 14 residues. Trimming pared 5 bases from V and 7 bases from J, leaving 17 bases between. The chain's CDR3 is CASSPSPQVRGYTF. The CDR3 coding sequence is TGTGCCAGCAGTCCCTCTCCCCAGGTTCGTGGCTACACCTTC.

The chain is built from TRBV12-3 or TRBV12-4 and TRBJ2-5, with D uncertain. The V end was cut by 2 bases, the J end by 9 bases, with 13 bases between. The CDR3 has 13 amino acids. CDR3 residues: CASSLNWELAQYF. The CDR3 region has the DNA TGTGCCAGCAGTTTAAACTGGGAATTGGCCCAGTACTTC.

The chain carries TRBV15 and TRBJ1-1; 7 bases align to TRBD1. With V trimmed by 3 bases and J by 3 bases, 7 bases remained unmatched. The CDR3 is 15 amino acids. The germline V gene encodes CDR1 LNHNV and CDR2 YYDKDF (reference sequence). The CDR3 sequence is CATSSEGARYTEAFF. CDR3 DNA: TGTGCCACCAGCAGCGAGGGGGCTCGGTACACTGAAGCTTTCTTT.

This clonotype was picked up a small number of times. The rearrangement links TRBV11-2 to TRBJ2-1; D is perhaps TRBD1 or TRBD2 (5 bases each). The CDR3 covers 13 residues. Germline V gene lookup returns CDR1 SGHAT and CDR2 FQNNGV. The V end was cut by 2 bases, the J end by 7 bases, with 9 bases between. The CDR3 spells CASSLLGENEQFF. In DNA, the CDR3 is TGTGCCAGCAGCTTATTAGGGGAGAATGAGCAGTTCTTC.

There are many counts of this clonotype. The V and J genes are TRBV13 and TRBJ2-7; D unclear. The CDR3 is 13 amino acids. Trimming removed 2 bases at V and 7 bases at J, with 12 bases between. Germline lookup yields CDR1 PRHDT and CDR2 FYEKMQ (reference sequence). The CDR3 here is CASSLSSTQEQYF. The CDR3 coding sequence is TGTGCCAGCAGCTTAAGTTCTACTCAGGAGCAGTACTTC.

The CDR3, as DNA: TGTGCCAGCAGGTCCCTAGATACGCAGTATTTT. This codes for CASRSLDTQYF. The chain employs TRBV12-3 or TRBV12-4 and TRBJ2-3, with D unclear. The ends were cut back, 6 bases at V and 5 bases at J, with 6 bases in the middle. The CDR3 extends over 11 amino acids.

The CDR3, as DNA: TGTGCCAGCAGTTTATCAGGGCCTACCTACGAGCAGTACTTC. This gives the protein CASSLSGPTYEQYF. The chain has TRBV12-3 or TRBV12-4 and TRBJ2-7, with a possible D match to TRBD1 (5 bases). This CDR3 has 14 residues. The V end was cut by 2 bases, the J end by 2 bases, with 10 bases between.

Ten or more counts support this clonotype. The chain combines TRBV20-1 with TRBJ2-7, with D possibly TRBD1 on 5 matching bases. Germline CDR1 is DFQATT and CDR2 is SNEGSKA (reference sequence). V gave up 0 bases and J gave up 4 bases, with 13 bases separating them. The CDR3 sequence is 14 residues long. The CDR3 loop is CSARDDSNTYEQYV. CDR3 nucleotide sequence: TGCAGTGCTAGAGACGACAGTAACACTTACGAGCAGTACGTC.

This clonotype was detected a few times. V usage is TRBV12-3 or TRBV12-4 and J usage is TRBJ2-7, with TRBD2 as a possible D gene (6 bases). The CDR3 runs to 13 residues. V shed 6 bases and J shed 4 bases, with 13 bases lying between them. The CDR3 DNA follows: TGTGCCAGCAGAGGACACGGGACTTACGAGCAGTACTTC. As protein: CASRGHGTYEQYF.

The chain uses TRBV10-3 and TRBJ1-5, with TRBD1 as a possible D gene (5 bases). The CDR3 covers 14 residues. From germline, CDR1 is ENHRY and CDR2 SYGVKD. Trimming removed 5 bases from V and 0 bases from J, with 8 bases in between. The CDR3 region has the DNA TGTGCCATCAGTTCAAGGGGTAGCAATCAGCCCCAGCATTTT. Its protein product is CAISSRGSNQPQHF.

This clonotype turned up a few times. V is TRBV5-5 and J is TRBJ2-3; the match to TRBD2 covers 7 bases. In germline, CDR1 is SGHKS, CDR2 YYEKEE (reference sequence). With 3 bases clipped from V and 8 bases from J, the junction kept 6 bases outside the gene matches. CDR3 length: 13 amino acids. CDR3 DNA sequence: TGTGCCAGCAGCTCCCCCCGCGGGGGTACGCAGTATTTT. It is translated as CASSSPRGGTQYF.

This clonotype was detected only a few times. The chain employs TRBV4-3 and TRBJ1-5, with D hard to call. Germline CDR1 is LGHNA and CDR2 is YSLEER. This CDR3 is built from 15 residues. V was clipped by 0 bases and J by 7 bases, with 13 bases between them. CDR3 DNA sequence: TGCGCCAGCAGCCAAGATCAGGCCGCGCGGCAGCCCCAGCATTTT. This codes for CASSQDQAARQPQHF.

J is TRBJ2-7 and V is TRBV6-1, with 9 bases identical to TRBD1. Trimming took 4 bases from V and 2 from J; bases not matched to a gene: 6. Germline V CDR1 and CDR2: MNHNS, SASEGT. The CDR3 length is 15 residues. The CDR3 DNA sequence: TGTGCCAGCAGTGGGGGACAGGGCTTCCCCTACGAGCAGTACGTC. Its translation: CASSGGQGFPYEQYV.

J is TRBJ2-1 and V is TRBV11-2; 7 bases match TRBD2. Per the germline V gene, CDR1 is SGHAT and CDR2 is FQNNGV. The CDR3 loop spans 18 amino acids. V trimming: 1 base; J trimming: 0 bases; junction bases outside the gene matches: 9. The CDR3 DNA reads TGTGCCAGCAGCTTAGTGGCGGGGGAGCTTAGCTCCTACAATGAGCAGTTCTTC. Translating it yields CASSLVAGELSSYNEQFF.

The chain links TRBV10-2 to TRBJ2-7; 10 bases agree with TRBD1. CDR1 WSHSY and CDR2 SAAADI come from the germline V gene. V lost 6 bases and J lost 2; bases outside the gene matches: 4. The CDR3 loop spans 14 amino acids. Here the CDR3 DNA reads TGCGCCAGCAGGAGGGACAGGGGCCCCTACGAGCAGTACTTC. This encodes CASRRDRGPYEQYF.

This clonotype has just a few counts. This chain links TRBV28 with TRBJ1-5; D is ambiguous. The CDR3 is made up of 15 amino acids. CDR1 is MDHEN, CDR2 SYDVKM, per germline. Trimming removed 3 bases from V and 2 bases from J, with 11 bases in between. The CDR3 loop is CASSFFWDGNQPQHF. DNA of the CDR3: TGTGCCAGCAGTTTCTTTTGGGATGGCAATCAGCCCCAGCATTTT.

Written as DNA, the CDR3 is TGTGCCATCAGTGTTGACACCTCCTACGAGCAGTACTTC. Residues: CAISVDTSYEQYF. The chain combines TRBV10-3 with TRBJ2-7; no reliable D call. This CDR3 has 13 amino acids. Trimming left V 4 bases short and J 0 bases short, with 7 bases between. Germline V gives CDR1 ENHRY, CDR2 SYGVKD.

The chain joins TRBV11-2 to TRBJ2-2, with 8 positions matching TRBD1. The CDR3 is 15 residues long. J was trimmed by 6 bases and V by 1 base; bases with no gene match: 4. CDR1 is SGHAT and CDR2 is FQNNGV in the germline V gene. The CDR3 loop reads CASSLGTGIAGELFF. The CDR3 coding sequence is TGTGCCAGCAGCTTAGGGACAGGGATCGCCGGGGAGCTGTTTTTT.

This clonotype came up many times. DNA of the CDR3: TGCGCCAGCAGCTTCGTCGCACCCGATGAAAAACTGTTTTTT. Its protein product is CASSFVAPDEKLFF. The genes are TRBV5-1 and TRBJ1-4, with D unresolved. Trimming removed 2 bases at V and 6 bases at J, with 11 bases between. This CDR3 contains 14 residues. The germline V gene has CDR1 SGHRS and CDR2 YFSETQ.

This clonotype was seen a handful of times. The rearrangement joins TRBV4-1 to TRBJ2-3; 10 bases are a match to TRBD2. CDR3 size: 17 residues. J lost 2 bases, V lost 0 bases, and 5 bases had no gene match. From germline, CDR1 is MGHRA and CDR2 YSYEKL. Written as DNA, the CDR3 is TGCGCCAGCAGCCAAGAGTCAAGCGGGGGGGCCACAGATACGCAGTATTTT. This translates into CASSQESSGGATDTQYF.

This chain joins TRBV12-5 and TRBJ2-7; D gene uncertain. This CDR3 region has 12 residues. Germline-derived CDR1 and CDR2 are LGHNT and FRNRAP. Trimming took 3 bases from V and 6 from J, leaving 9 bases between them. The CDR3 loop reads CASGFPIGEQYF. The DNA of the CDR3 is TGTGCTAGTGGTTTCCCGATCGGCGAGCAGTACTTC.

The V gene is TRBV6-2 or TRBV6-3, the J gene TRBJ1-2; 7 bases are shared with TRBD1. The V and J ends lost 2 bases and 6 bases, in that order; junction bases with no gene match: 9. The germline V gene encodes CDR1 MNHEY and CDR2 SVGEGT. This CDR3 spans 15 amino acids. CDR3 loop: CASSYGGTDLHGYTF. The CDR3 DNA reads as TGTGCCAGCAGTTACGGCGGGACAGACCTCCATGGCTACACCTTC.

For this clonotype: Without the conserved terminal phenylalanine or tryptophan, this CDR3 likely stems from a read error. Because the CDR3's place on the DNA is in doubt, the DNA is left out and the CDR3 is given as listed by TCRdb. The chain has TRBV5-4 and TRBJ2-3; the DNA was not compared with TRBD1, the D call given in the table. Both ends counted, the CDR3 spans 12 residues. Germline loops: CDR1 SGHNT, CDR2 YYREEE (reference sequence). The CDR3 here is CASSSSTGSWGL.

This clonotype was observed at least ten times. V usage is TRBV7-2 and J usage is TRBJ2-7, with D uncertain. V was clipped by 5 bases and J by 0 bases, with 14 bases between them. The CDR3 is made up of 15 amino acids. Germline CDR1 reads SGHTA; CDR2 reads FQGNSA. Here the CDR3 reads CASSGSYGLSYEQYF. Here the CDR3 DNA reads TGTGCCAGCAGCGGTAGCTACGGCCTCTCCTACGAGCAGTACTTC.

This clonotype was counted between two and nine times. This chain uses TRBV12-3 or TRBV12-4 with TRBJ2-3, with TRBD2 identical over 9 bases. This CDR3 region has 16 residues. V gave up 1 base and J gave up 5 bases; unmatched junction bases: 7. Written as DNA, the CDR3 is TGTGCCAGCAGTTTAGTTGCGGGGGGGCCTGGAGATACGCAGTATTTT. Translated, it gives CASSLVAGGPGDTQYF.

The genes are TRBV6-1 and TRBJ2-3; 7 nucleotides line up with TRBD2. Germline assignment: CDR1 MNHNS and CDR2 SASEGT. The V gene end was trimmed by 10 bases and the J gene end by 4 bases; junction bases not matched to a gene: 8. This CDR3 is built from 13 residues. The chain's CDR3 is CATEERGADTQYF. CDR3 nucleotide sequence: TGTGCCACGGAGGAGCGGGGTGCAGATACGCAGTATTTT.

This clonotype occurred a few times. Here the CDR3 reads CASSLASVGRQYF. The CDR3, as DNA: TGTGCCAGCAGCTTAGCGAGCGTCGGTCGTCAGTACTTC. V gene TRBV7-2 combines with J gene TRBJ2-7; D is undetermined. Germline CDR1 reads SGHTA; CDR2 reads FQGNSA. Trimming took off 0 bases at V and 10 bases at J, with 13 bases between the two ends. The CDR3 sequence is 13 residues long.

This clonotype has a handful of counts. This chain uses TRBV7-9 with TRBJ2-2; D might be TRBD1 or TRBD2, each matching 7 bases. The length of the CDR3 is 17 residues. Germline values: CDR1 SEHNR, CDR2 FQNEAQ (reference sequence). The V end lost 4 bases, the J end lost 1 base, and 16 bases lay between the germline ends. CDR3: CASSSRGGRLNTGELFF. CDR3 DNA: TGTGCCAGCAGCTCCAGGGGGGGCAGATTGAACACCGGGGAGCTGTTTTTT. The full variable domain, rest sourced from reference TRBV7-9 and TRBJ2-2, is DTGVSQNPRHKITKRGQNVTFRCDPISEHNRLYWYRQTLGQGPEFLTYFQNEAQLEKSRLLSDRFSAERPKGSFSTLEIQRTEQGDSAMYLCASSSRGGRLNTGELFFGEGSRLTVL.